These 13 T cell receptor beta chains originate from one sample sequenced in a study of a mutant IDH1 vaccine in newly diagnosed glioma. Sample time point: week 35, safety follow-up. Vaccine doses each comprised 300 ug of mutant IDH1 20-mer peptide, with topical imiquimod. These TCRs are of unknown antigen specificity. TCRdb keeps only in-frame clones here, not all; method: immunoSEQ multiplex PCR. The profile shows about 69,000 clones, approximately 86% of them singletons. Here the sequenced sample was PBMCs, taken from a glioma patient whose treatment included an IDH1 peptide vaccine. The receptor source for this set is a young man with glioma.

This rearrangement joins TRBV2 to TRBJ2-1; TRBD2 agrees at 11 bases. Germline V gene lookup returns CDR1 SNHLY and CDR2 FYNNEI. The junction had 3 bases not matched to a gene; V was cut back by 7 bases and J by 4 bases. This CDR3 spans 14 amino acids. The CDR3 DNA reads as TGTGCCAGCACCAGACTAGCGGGGTACAATGAGCAGTTCTTC. This gives the protein CASTRLAGYNEQFF.

This clone was recorded once. The chain recombines TRBV27 with TRBJ2-7, with D perhaps TRBD1 or TRBD2 (7 bases each). V was cut by 5 bases and J by 1 base, with 12 bases left in between. Germline-derived CDR1 and CDR2 are MNHEY and SMNVEV (reference sequence). The CDR3 runs to 14 residues. Written as DNA, the CDR3 is TGTGCCAGCAGTCGCAGGGGGGGGTCCTACGAGCAGTACTTC. Amino acid sequence: CASSRRGGSYEQYF.

The chain carries TRBV30 and TRBJ2-5; D not resolved. Between the trimmed V and J ends, which lost 0 bases and 4 bases, there was a span of 9 bases. The CDR3 is 13 amino acids. The V gene's germline CDR1 is GTSNPN and CDR2 SVGIG (reference sequence). DNA of the CDR3: TGTGCCTGGAGTGTACGGGCCAGAGAGACCCAGTACTTC. Its translation: CAWSVRARETQYF.

J is TRBJ2-3 and V is TRBV7-3; D unresolved. V gave up 2 bases and J gave up 2 bases, with 2 bases separating them. The germline CDR1 and CDR2 sequences are SGHTA and FQGTGA. The length of the CDR3 is 12 residues. The CDR3: CASSLDTDTQYF. For the CDR3, the DNA is TGTGCCAGCAGCTTAGACACAGATACGCAGTATTTT.

The chain is built from TRBV9 and TRBJ2-5; 7 bases are a match to TRBD2. The DNA end is a closer match to TRBJ2-7, so the J assignment may be wrong. CDR1 and CDR2 (germline): SGDLS, YYNGEE. This CDR3 has 15 amino acids. CDR3 in amino acids: CASSVEAGEVYEQYF. CDR3 nucleotides: TGTGCCAGCAGCGTAGAGGCGGGAGAAGTCTACGAGCAGTACTTC.

This clone was seen just once. The rearrangement uses TRBV11-2 and TRBJ1-1; D gene uncertain. Trimming removed 1 base at V and 8 bases at J, with 8 bases between. Per germline, CDR1 SGHAT and CDR2 FQNNGV. CDR3 length: 12 amino acids. Here the CDR3 DNA reads TGTGCCAGCAGCTTAGTACAGACGGAAGCTTTCTTT. Translating it yields CASSLVQTEAFF.

This chain links TRBV5-4 with TRBJ2-5; 11 nucleotides line up with TRBD2. The CDR3 length is 17 residues. Germline V gene data show CDR1 as SGHNT and CDR2 as YYREEE (reference sequence). Trimming at V came to 2 bases and at J to 5 bases, leaving 11 bases not matched to a gene. CDR3 in amino acids: CASSFGGLADLGETQYF. DNA of the CDR3: TGTGCCAGCAGCTTCGGGGGACTAGCGGACTTGGGGGAGACCCAGTACTTC.

The count of this clone is one. The chain joins TRBV7-2 to TRBJ1-5; D not resolved. The CDR3 extends over 13 amino acids. In germline, CDR1 is SGHTA, CDR2 FQGNSA. V was shortened by 5 bases and J by 5 bases, with 10 bases between the two germline ends. For the CDR3, the DNA is TGTGCCAGCAGCAAAAGGTGGGATCAGCCCCAGCATTTT. As protein: CASSKRWDQPQHF.

This chain connects TRBV11-3 to TRBJ2-1, with D possibly matching TRBD1 (7 bases). This CDR3 region has 18 residues. Germline V lookup: CDR1 SGHNT, CDR2 YENEEA. The V and J ends lost 2 bases and 0 bases respectively, with 17 bases between them. The CDR3 protein is CASSLMRWGDSSYNEQFF. The DNA for the CDR3 is TGTGCCAGCAGCTTAATGAGGTGGGGGGACAGCTCCTACAATGAGCAGTTCTTC.

The genes are TRBV5-4 and TRBJ2-5; D possibly corresponds to TRBD2 (6 bases). V was trimmed by 0 bases and J by 4 bases, leaving 10 bases between them. This CDR3 is 14 amino acids long. In germline, CDR1 is SGHNT, CDR2 YYREEE (reference sequence). This CDR3 is CASSLARERETQYF. The CDR3 DNA is TGTGCCAGCAGCTTGGCCCGGGAGAGAGAGACCCAGTACTTC.

This chain uses TRBV11-3 with TRBJ2-7; either TRBD1 or TRBD2 may supply D (6 bases each). Germline CDR1 is SGHNT and CDR2 is YENEEA. This CDR3 region has 13 residues. Trimming stripped 5 bases from V and 6 bases from J, with 14 bases between. The CDR3 is CASSRTAGGEQYF. In nucleotides, the CDR3 is TGTGCCAGCAGCCGGACAGCCGGGGGCGAGCAGTACTTC.

The V and J genes are TRBV6-4 and TRBJ2-6; D remains ambiguous. This CDR3 spans 14 amino acids. Germline V CDR1 and CDR2: MRHNA, SNTAGT. V lost 0 bases, J lost 4 bases, and 4 bases lay in between. The CDR3, as DNA: TGTGCCAGCAGTGACTCTGTGGGGGCCAACGTCCTGACTTTC. Translation gives CASSDSVGANVLTF.

The V gene is TRBV5-6, the J gene TRBJ2-5; no firm D call. The V gene lost 5 bases and the J gene lost 3 bases, with 14 bases spanning the gap. The CDR3 loop spans 14 amino acids. In germline, CDR1 is SGHDT, CDR2 YYEEEE. The CDR3 nucleotides are TGTGCCAGCAGGCCGGGCCCTCAAGAAGAGACCCAGTACTTC. Translated: CASRPGPQEETQYF.